Listed below are T cell receptor beta chains from one sample, sequenced in a study of CD8+CD57+ T cells in acquired aplastic anemia. TCRdb called the reads again in MiXCR, with one record for every CDR3 protein. The data contain approximately 200,000 distinct CDR3 sequences, around 59% of them singletons. The sequenced material came from sorted CD4+, CD8+, or CD8+CD57+ T cells (not recorded which) from PBMCs. These receptors originate from a human donor in good health, serving as a control. Both conserved end residues are part of each CDR3. A D gene is named only where the DNA matches it firmly. Only part of the rows carry a size: once, few, many, or a class if the clone is expanded.

abundance,v_gene,j_gene,d_gene,CDR3nt,CDR3aa
.,TRBV19,TRBJ1-2,.,TGTGCCAGTAGTATTCGGCAGGATGGCTACACCTTC,CASSIRQDGYTF
many,TRBV20-1,TRBJ1-2,TRBD1,TGCAGTGCTAGAGATCCCCGACAGGGCGTTAACTATGGCTACACCTTC,CSARDPRQGVNYGYTF
many,TRBV5-1,TRBJ2-7,TRBD1,TGCGCCAGCAGCATGCCAGGGGGCCTCTCCTACGAGCAGTACTTC,CASSMPGGLSYEQYF
.,TRBV10-3,TRBJ2-7,TRBD1,TGTGCCATCAGTGCCCAGGGGGTCCCCTACGAGCAGTACTTC,CAISAQGVPYEQYF
.,TRBV20-1,TRBJ2-7,.,TGCAGTGTTAGAGGAGGCCGCTCCTACGAGCAGTACTTC,CSVRGGRSYEQYF
many,TRBV6-1,TRBJ2-2,.,TGTGCCAGCAGTGGACAGGGACTCACCGGGGAGCTGTTTTTT,CASSGQGLTGELFF
many,TRBV19,TRBJ1-1,.,TGTGCCAGTACCCGCAACACTGAAGCTTTCTTT,CASTRNTEAFF
.,TRBV18,TRBJ1-1,.,TGTGCCAGCTCACCTGGCGGGCAACCCACTGAAGCTTTCTTT,CASSPGGQPTEAFF
.,TRBV2,TRBJ1-1,.,TGTGCCAGCAGTGAACTTAGCGCTGAAGCTTTCTTT,CASSELSAEAFF
.,TRBV12-3/TRBV12-4,TRBJ1-2,.,TGTGCCAGCAGTTTTCCCGGCGGGGGGAAGGTTGGCTACACCTTC,CASSFPGGGKVGYTF
.,TRBV2,TRBJ1-1,.,TGTGCCAGCAGTGTAAACGGTCCTGAAGCTTTCTTT,CASSVNGPEAFF
.,TRBV2,TRBJ1-4,.,TGCGCCGGCAGTGAATGGGACAAAAGTGGAAAACTGTTTTTT,CAGSEWDKSGKLFF
.,TRBV7-8,TRBJ2-5,TRBD2,TGTGCCAGCAGCTTCGTAGCCGGGACTAGCGGAGAGACCCAGTACTTC,CASSFVAGTSGETQYF
many,TRBV7-2,TRBJ1-1,.,TGTGCCATTCGCGCGAACACTGAAGCTTTCTTT,CAIRANTEAFF
many,TRBV6-5,TRBJ2-3,.,TGTGCCAGCAGTTACGGGGGGGGGCGATCAGATACGCAGTATTTT,CASSYGGGRSDTQYF
.,TRBV28,TRBJ2-3,TRBD2,TGTGCCAATAGCGGGGGGGCCGGAGATACGCAGTATTTT,CANSGGAGDTQYF
.,TRBV2,TRBJ2-3,.,TGTGCCAGCAGCTTAGGATTCCCAGATACGCAGTATTTT,CASSLGFPDTQYF
.,TRBV11-1,TRBJ2-7,TRBD2,TGTGCCAGCAGCCGGAGCGGACTAGGCCAGCGCGAGCAGTACTTC,CASSRSGLGQREQYF
many,TRBV4-3,TRBJ2-2,.,TGCGCCAGCAGCCAAGAGAGCCAGGGAATTGGCGGGGAGCTGTTTTTT,CASSQESQGIGGELFF
.,TRBV7-9,TRBJ1-2,TRBD1,TGTGCCAGCAGCCAAGAGGACAGGGGGCGGTTTGCTAACTATGGCTACACCTTC,CASSQEDRGRFANYGYTF
many,TRBV20-1,TRBJ1-5,TRBD1,TGCAGTGCTAGGGGGGACAGGGATGATCAGCCCCAGCATTTT,CSARGDRDDQPQHF
once,TRBV2,TRBJ2-7,.,TGTGCCAGCAGTAAATTGACAGGCGGCCTCGAGCAGTACTTC,CASSKLTGGLEQYF
once,TRBV9,TRBJ1-6,.,TGTGCCAGCAGCTTAGGGGCCGTTTCACCCCTCCACTTT,CASSLGAVSPLHF
once,TRBV5-1,TRBJ2-5,.,TGCGCCAGCAGATTGGATCTAGCGCCAGAGACCCAGTACTTC,CASRLDLAPETQYF
many,TRBV5-1,TRBJ2-5,TRBD2,TGCGCCAGCAGCCCAGGACTAGCGGGAGAGACCCAGTACTTC,CASSPGLAGETQYF
.,TRBV29-1,TRBJ1-1,TRBD1,TGCAGCGTTGCACCTAGCGGGACAGGGGAGGACACTGAAGCTTTCTTT,CSVAPSGTGEDTEAFF
.,TRBV2,TRBJ2-2,TRBD1,TGTGCCAGCAGTGAACATGGGACAGCCGGGGAGCTGTTTTTT,CASSEHGTAGELFF
many,TRBV4-2,TRBJ1-4,TRBD1,TGTGCCAGCTCCTGGGACAGGGGTGAAAAACTGTTTTTT,CASSWDRGEKLFF
.,TRBV4-1,TRBJ2-7,.,TGCGCCAGCAGCCAAGATCGAGAGAGCGAGCAGTACTTC,CASSQDRESEQYF
.,TRBV29-1,TRBJ1-1,.,TGCAGCGTTGATGATGGGAACACTGAAGCTTTCTTT,CSVDDGNTEAFF
once,TRBV29-1,TRBJ2-5,.,TGCAGCGTTGGGAGGGAGACCCAGTACTTC,CSVGRETQYF
once,TRBV12-3/TRBV12-4,TRBJ1-1,TRBD1,TGTGCCAGCAGAGGGACAGGGGCTTTCACTGAAGCTTTCTTT,CASRGTGAFTEAFF
.,TRBV10-3,TRBJ1-2,TRBD1,TGTGCCATCAGTTCAGGGGGTTCTAACTATGGCTACACCTTC,CAISSGGSNYGYTF
.,TRBV15,TRBJ2-7,TRBD2,TGTGCCACCAGCAGGGGGGATGGGGCCGGGAGGGGCGAGCAGTACTTC,CATSRGDGAGRGEQYF
.,TRBV24-1,TRBJ2-7,.,TGTGCCACCAGTGATCCTCAGGGGCCTAGGGGAGGCTACGAGCAGTACTTC,CATSDPQGPRGGYEQYF
.,TRBV15,TRBJ2-5,.,TGTGCCAGCAGCGCCCGGACGGGCACGGAGACCCAGTACTTC,CASSARTGTETQYF
.,TRBV15,TRBJ2-1,.,TGTGCCACCAGCCGCGTCGACAGGAGCTCCTACAATGAGCAGTTCTTC,CATSRVDRSSYNEQFF
.,TRBV6-5,TRBJ1-2,TRBD1,TGTGCCAGCAGCCAAGCGACAGGGGACATCTATGGCTACACCTTC,CASSQATGDIYGYTF
.,TRBV20-1,TRBJ2-1,TRBD2,TGCAGTGCTAGTGGCGGGAGCTCCTACAATGAGCAGTTCTTC,CSASGGSSYNEQFF
.,TRBV19,TRBJ1-6,.,TGTGCCAGTAGTAATACAGGGAATGGTTCACCCCTCCACTTT,CASSNTGNGSPLHF
once,TRBV5-1,TRBJ2-5,TRBD2,TGCGCCAGCAGCGAGGGGACTAGCGGGGGTGCACTAGGAGACCAGTACTTC,CASSEGTSGGALGDQYF
.,TRBV15,TRBJ2-7,TRBD1,TGTGCCACCAGGGGGACAGGAATTTACGAGCAGTACTTC,CATRGTGIYEQYF
many,TRBV7-3,TRBJ2-1,.,TGTGCCAGCAGCTCACGTCAGGGGCTCACCTACAATGAGCAGTTCTTC,CASSSRQGLTYNEQFF
.,TRBV7-9,TRBJ1-5,TRBD1,TGTGCCAGCAGCTCAGGACAGGGGGCGAGCAACCAGCCCCAGCATTTT,CASSSGQGASNQPQHF
.,TRBV5-1,TRBJ1-5,.,TGCGCCAGCAGCTTGGGTGCCAATCAGTCCCAGCATTTT,CASSLGANQSQHF
few,TRBV4-1,TRBJ2-7,.,TGCGCCAGCAGCCAAGATAGTCGGGGGTCACGGGAGCAGTACTTC,CASSQDSRGSREQYF
.,TRBV29-1,TRBJ2-1,TRBD2,TGCAGCCCTAGGGCTAGCGGAGACAATGAGCAGTTCTTC,CSPRASGDNEQFF